This TCR beta chain was found in a study of T cell responses to AZD1222 COVID-19 vaccine. This CDR3 is built from 13 residues. Trimming shortened V by 7 bases and J by 3 bases, and 10 bases separated the two germline ends. Germline CDR1 SNHLY, CDR2 FYNNEI. This table comes from immunoSEQ multiplex PCR, and its TCRdb copy is limited to in-frame clones, with some not included. The repertoire has approximately 170,000 clones, 80% to 90% of them found once; the top ten carry approximately 6.9%. This receptor was taken from an adult in good health. Specimen: peripheral blood, collected on day 0 of AZD1222 vaccination. The genes are TRBV2 and TRBJ1-5; tentatively, D is TRBD1 (6 bases). CDR3 protein: CASKRDNNQPQHF. CDR3 sequence (DNA): TGTGCCAGCAAGCGGGACAACAATCAGCCCCAGCATTTT.